Listed below are T cell receptor beta chains from one sample, sequenced in a study of cytomegalovirus exposure and HLA in healthy donors. Using immunoSEQ multiplex PCR, the repertoire was profiled, and TCRdb retains in-frame clones only, with some absent. Counted here are about 360,000 clones, roughly 88% occurring once; the ten biggest clones make up over 0.75%. The sample was PBMCs. Source of these receptors: a woman younger than 35 in good health and CMV-seronegative. Both conserved end residues are part of each CDR3. A D gene is named only where the DNA matches it firmly. A row's size may be missing; if present it is once, few, many or a size class.

J: TRBJ1-2
V: TRBV29-1
length: 15
size: .
D: TRBD1
CDR3: CSAGQGTLPTYGYTF
DNA: TGCAGCGCTGGACAGGGGACTCTACCTACCTATGGCTACACCTTC

J: TRBJ2-2
V: TRBV7-6
length: 14
size: .
D: .
CDR3: CASSSGSYTGELFF
DNA: TGTGCCAGCAGCAGTGGGAGCTACACCGGGGAGCTGTTTTTT

J: TRBJ1-4
V: TRBV28
length: 15
size: .
D: .
CDR3: CASSLTETTNEKLFF
DNA: TGTGCCAGCAGCTTGACTGAGACAACTAATGAAAAACTGTTTTTT

J: TRBJ2-7
V: TRBV28
length: 17
size: .
D: TRBD2
CDR3: CASSLDPSGRLSYEQYF
DNA: TGTGCCAGCAGTTTAGATCCTAGCGGGAGGTTATCCTACGAGCAGTACTTC

J: TRBJ1-1
V: TRBV7-3
length: 16
size: .
D: .
CDR3: CASSLLGGRLNTEAFF
DNA: TGTGCCAGCAGCTTATTGGGGGGACGACTGAACACTGAAGCTTTCTTT

J: TRBJ1-2
V: TRBV7-9
length: 12
size: few
D: .
CDR3: CASSTGINGYTF
DNA: TGTGCCAGCAGCACGGGGATTAATGGCTACACCTTC

J: TRBJ2-7
V: TRBV9
length: 13
size: .
D: .
CDR3: CASSVGSSYEQYF
DNA: TGTGCCAGCAGCGTAGGCAGTTCCTACGAGCAGTACTTC

J: TRBJ2-3
V: TRBV5-1
length: 15
size: .
D: TRBD1
CDR3: CASSLGDRWTDTQYF
DNA: TGCGCCAGCAGCTTGGGGGACAGGTGGACAGATACGCAGTATTTT

J: TRBJ1-1
V: TRBV6-5
length: 14
size: .
D: TRBD1
CDR3: CASSYSAGGTEAFF
DNA: TGTGCCAGCAGTTACTCGGCAGGGGGCACTGAAGCTTTCTTT

J: TRBJ2-4
V: TRBV5-6
length: 15
size: .
D: TRBD1
CDR3: CASSSGQGAKNIQYF
DNA: TGTGCCAGCAGTTCGGGACAGGGGGCCAAAAACATTCAGTACTTC

J: TRBJ2-6
V: TRBV27
length: 20
size: .
D: .
CDR3: CASSKDRMGGVGSGANVLTF
DNA: TGTGCCAGCAGTAAAGACAGGATGGGAGGGGTAGGTTCTGGGGCCAACGTCCTGACTTTC

J: TRBJ2-7
V: TRBV5-1
length: 17
size: .
D: TRBD2
CDR3: CASAGGTSGGGSYEQYF
DNA: TGCGCCAGCGCCGGTGGGACTAGCGGGGGCGGGTCCTACGAGCAGTACTTC

J: TRBJ1-1
V: TRBV7-8
length: 16
size: .
D: TRBD1
CDR3: CASSLGGRGQNTEAFF
DNA: TGTGCCAGCAGCCTGGGGGGAAGGGGGCAGAACACTGAAGCTTTCTTT

J: TRBJ1-5
V: TRBV27
length: 15
size: .
D: TRBD1
CDR3: CASTPGGGFNQPQHF
DNA: TGTGCCAGCACCCCGGGAGGGGGCTTCAATCAGCCCCAGCATTTT

J: TRBJ2-2
V: TRBV5-1
length: 15
size: .
D: TRBD1
CDR3: CASSGGQVNTGELFF
DNA: TGCGCCAGCAGCGGGGGACAGGTCAACACCGGGGAGCTGTTTTTT

J: TRBJ1-5
V: TRBV30
length: 14
size: .
D: .
CDR3: CAWNSNVLSQPQHF
DNA: TGTGCCTGGAATTCGAACGTCCTAAGTCAGCCCCAGCATTTT

J: TRBJ2-2
V: TRBV7-2
length: 15
size: .
D: TRBD2
CDR3: CASSPSGRYTGELFF
DNA: TGTGCCAGCAGCCCTAGCGGGAGGTACACCGGGGAGCTGTTTTTT

J: TRBJ2-7
V: TRBV6-5
length: 12
size: .
D: .
CDR3: CASSSFLGEQYF
DNA: TGTGCCAGCAGTTCTTTTCTAGGTGAGCAGTACTTC

J: TRBJ2-3
V: TRBV7-6
length: 18
size: .
D: TRBD2
CDR3: CASSLRFSGGSLTDTQYF
DNA: TGTGCCAGCAGCCTAAGGTTTAGCGGGGGGAGCCTCACGGATACGCAGTATTTT

J: TRBJ2-5
V: TRBV18
length: 14
size: .
D: TRBD1
CDR3: CASSRQGVKETQYF
DNA: TGTGCCAGCTCACGACAGGGCGTCAAAGAGACCCAGTACTTC

J: TRBJ2-2
V: TRBV28
length: 16
size: .
D: .
CDR3: CASSPTTRGRTGELFF
DNA: TGTGCCAGCAGTCCAACAACCCGAGGGAGAACCGGGGAGCTGTTTTTT

J: TRBJ1-4
V: TRBV28
length: 18
size: .
D: .
CDR3: CASSSASGRESTNEKLFF
DNA: TGTGCCAGCAGTTCTGCCTCGGGGAGGGAATCAACTAATGAAAAACTGTTTTTT

J: TRBJ2-1
V: TRBV27
length: 16
size: .
D: TRBD2
CDR3: CASSPLGGAGYNEQFF
DNA: TGTGCCAGCAGTCCCCTCGGGGGGGCGGGTTACAATGAGCAGTTCTTC

J: TRBJ1-5
V: TRBV9
length: 15
size: .
D: .
CDR3: CASSVGEGTDQPQHF
DNA: TGTGCCAGCAGCGTAGGGGAGGGTACAGATCAGCCCCAGCATTTT

J: TRBJ1-3
V: TRBV11-1
length: 14
size: .
D: .
CDR3: CASSSQGSGNTIYF
DNA: TGTGCCAGCAGCTCCCAGGGGTCTGGAAACACCATATATTTT

J: TRBJ1-2
V: TRBV6-6
length: 14
size: .
D: .
CDR3: CASSYGTPGLGYTF
DNA: TGTGCCAGCAGTTACGGGACACCCGGGCTTGGCTACACCTTC

J: TRBJ2-7
V: TRBV18
length: 15
size: .
D: .
CDR3: CASSQHAGATYEQYF
DNA: TGTGCCAGCTCCCAACATGCGGGGGCGACCTACGAGCAGTACTTC

J: TRBJ1-2
V: TRBV5-6
length: 15
size: .
D: TRBD1
CDR3: CASSLAGQGEKGYTF
DNA: TGTGCCAGCAGCTTGGCCGGACAGGGGGAAAAGGGCTACACCTTC

J: TRBJ2-5
V: TRBV30
length: 14
size: .
D: .
CDR3: CAWSRTPFQETQYF
DNA: TGTGCCTGGAGTCGTACTCCTTTTCAAGAGACCCAGTACTTC

J: TRBJ1-2
V: TRBV9
length: 13
size: .
D: .
CDR3: CASSPTGFYGYTF
DNA: TGTGCCAGCAGCCCTACAGGGTTCTATGGCTACACCTTC

J: TRBJ2-7
V: TRBV4-1
length: 16
size: once
D: TRBD1
CDR3: CASSQGDRAASYEQYF
DNA: TGCGCCAGCAGCCAAGGGGACAGGGCCGCCTCCTACGAGCAGTACTTC

J: TRBJ1-1
V: TRBV5-1
length: 13
size: .
D: .
CDR3: CASSATGVTEAFF
DNA: TGCGCCAGCAGCGCGACCGGGGTCACTGAAGCTTTCTTT

J: TRBJ2-5
V: TRBV19
length: 15
size: .
D: .
CDR3: CASSIGASVQETQYF
DNA: TGTGCCAGTAGTATAGGTGCTAGCGTGCAAGAGACCCAGTACTTC

J: TRBJ1-5
V: TRBV10-1
length: 15
size: .
D: TRBD1
CDR3: CASSGTGGGFGPQHF
DNA: TGCGCCAGCAGTGGGACAGGGGGAGGGTTTGGGCCCCAGCATTTT

J: TRBJ2-1
V: TRBV11-2
length: 14
size: .
D: .
CDR3: CASSLDGGLSRQFF
DNA: TGTGCCAGCAGCTTAGACGGGGGGCTTAGCAGACAGTTCTTC

J: TRBJ2-2
V: TRBV2
length: 13
size: few
D: TRBD2
CDR3: CASLRGGTGELFF
DNA: TGTGCCAGCCTCCGCGGGGGAACCGGGGAGCTGTTTTTT